One T cell receptor beta chain is described in this entry. Its antigen remains unidentified. The sample comes from a study of cytomegalovirus exposure and HLA in healthy donors. V gave up 0 bases and J gave up 9 bases, with 15 bases separating them. This CDR3 spans 15 amino acids. Germline V gene lookup returns CDR1 LGHNA and CDR2 YSLEER. 60 Vbeta and 13 Jbeta primers were used in PCR. Clones were read by immunoSEQ multiplex PCR, and TCRdb kept only the in-frame ones, dropping some. The table records over 110,000 clones, approximately 80% of them present only once. Study findings and constraints: Follow-up analysis later connected one missense variant in DCLRE1C with trimming of TCR beta V- and J-genes.

The specimen was PBMCs. The V call is TRBV4-3, the J call TRBJ2-4, with D maybe TRBD2 (5 bases). This clonotype was obtained from a male donor in good health and CMV-seronegative. CDR3 sequence reads: CASSQDRASRGIQYF. The DNA for the CDR3 is TGCGCCAGCAGCCAAGATAGGGCTAGCCGGGGCATTCAGTACTTC.